This T cell receptor (beta chain) was observed in a study of regulatory T cells in long-lasting Graves disease. V shed 3 bases, J shed 10 bases, and the junction held 7 bases outside the gene matches. The CDR3 runs to 13 residues. The germline gives CDR1 MNHEY, CDR2 SMNVEV (reference sequence). Time point noted: newly diagnosed GD, antithyroid drugs for less than 3 months. The TCR library was made from RNA that had been extracted from PBMCs in TRIzol. The authors built TCR beta libraries using iRepertoire HTBI primers and Arm-PCR of CDR3 regions. TCRdb ran MiXCR on the multiplex PCR reads and lists one entry per CDR3 protein. The table includes some 220,000 distinct CDR3 sequences, roughly 18% detected once. Another study also made use of these data, one on T cells in Graves' hyperthyroidism and ophthalmopathy.

The chain recombines TRBV27 with TRBJ1-2, with TRBD1 identical over 8 bases. This clonotype originated in a woman aged 30 to 39 with Graves disease. Sequences were derived from peripheral blood mononuclear cells (PBMCs), sampled at new diagnosis, from a patient treated with antithyroid drugs. This CDR3 reads CASSFGAGGVYTF. CDR3 in DNA: TGTGCCAGCAGTTTTGGGGCAGGGGGCGTCTACACCTTC.